This TCR beta chain was documented in a study of blood T cells in healthy people across ages (dated by TCRdb to the mid-2010s). Background for the entire study: In model experiments, template switching captured roughly one uniquely barcoded TCR beta cDNA molecule for every two T cells. Two additional independent replicas of 1 million unique cDNA reads from the same blood draw were analyzed for two donors (one aged 18 to 29 and one aged 80 or older). Using deep sequencing normalized with unique cDNA molecular identifiers, the study measured how TCR beta repertoire diversity changes with age. To avoid experimental bias, donors of different ages were randomly spread across the sequencing lanes. The donors were split into four age groups: young (average about 15 years), middle-aged (around 37), aged (more than 60) and long-lived (about 74). General conclusions and limits of the study: Total diversity estimates from one million sequenced T cells were considered lower bounds and underestimates. Compared with the aged group, more naive CD4+ T cells, fewer expanded clones and increased TCR diversity were shown by the long-lived group, suggesting age selection. Because donor CMV infection status was unknown, age-related changes in expanded clonotypes were potentially confounded. Because profiling used bulk unsorted PBMCs, naive and antigen-experienced compartments could not be compared conclusively. A strong correlation was found between observed TCR beta diversity and the percentage of naive T cells measured by flow cytometry. Observed TCR beta diversity per million T cells fell roughly linearly with age, and a significant reduction was already apparent by age around 40.

In the case of this clonotype: The antigen this receptor binds is unknown. It has no much larger one-base neighbor in the sample; base qualities were not kept.

The CDR3 runs 15 residues from the cysteine to the phenylalanine. The sequence is cut down to CDR3 DNA, 45 bases in frame from base 1. As encoded in the germline V gene, CDR1 is LGHNA while CDR2 is YSLEER. V is cut by 1 base and J by 13 bases, and the space between the germline ends is 20 bases. Libraries came from 5' RACE. A second PCR of about 6 to 11 cycles was performed with a sample-barcoded 5' primer and a J-beta primer mix. A unique molecular identifier was introduced onto each TCR beta cDNA molecule by a template-switch 5' adaptor carrying 12 random nucleotides. At least 2.5 million CDR3-containing paired-end reads were obtained from each sample. First-strand cDNA synthesis was performed from all RNA using the Mint cDNA synthesis kit, with priming by a TRBC-specific oligonucleotide. After uracil-DNA glycosylase treatment, a first 18-cycle PCR used universal primers M1SS and BC2_uni_R on all cDNA. The published analysis was carried out like this. For normalization, 1 million high-quality reads, each with a distinct molecular identifier, were randomly selected from each sample. Instead of being binned into consensus sequences, reads with shared molecular identifiers were discarded. MiTCR, set to a Q25 quality threshold and the strictest error-elimination algorithm, was used for CDR3 identification, clonotype clustering and error correction. Lower-bound total TCR beta diversity was estimated with a nonparametric unseen species model using Euler transformation. The public reads were reprocessed in TCRdb via fastp at Q25 and MiXCR, keeping in-frame beta chains. Each record represents a unique CDR3 protein, reported with the most common genes and DNA among its rows. For this entry, the V and J calls and clone size follow TCRdb and not the study's own pipeline. Within this sample are fewer than 2,000,000 distinct CDR3 sequences, with around 40% of them counted one time only. Together, the top ten hold 20% to 25% of the sample.

The approximately 39 donors, aged roughly 6 to 100 years, were systemically healthy Caucasian individuals from Russia. Each donor gave about 9.2 milliliters of peripheral blood, drawn into EDTA-treated Vacutainer tubes. Ficoll-Paque density-gradient centrifugation was used to isolate PBMCs, with at least 6.5 million per sample. Total RNA, at least 6 micrograms per sample, was extracted from PBMCs with Trizol reagent. For every donor, an aliquot of PBMCs went through flow cytometry to measure the percentages of naive CD45RAhigh/CD27high T cells. This clonotype was sampled from a human donor in good health. The sequenced sample consisted of blood. The rearranged chain carries TRBV4-3 and TRBJ2-4; TRBD2 might be the D gene, on 6 matching bases. The sequenced DNA: TGCGCCAGCAGCCAAGGACAACTAGCTTCCAATGAGCAGTACTTC. This sequence encodes CASSQGQLASNEQYF.